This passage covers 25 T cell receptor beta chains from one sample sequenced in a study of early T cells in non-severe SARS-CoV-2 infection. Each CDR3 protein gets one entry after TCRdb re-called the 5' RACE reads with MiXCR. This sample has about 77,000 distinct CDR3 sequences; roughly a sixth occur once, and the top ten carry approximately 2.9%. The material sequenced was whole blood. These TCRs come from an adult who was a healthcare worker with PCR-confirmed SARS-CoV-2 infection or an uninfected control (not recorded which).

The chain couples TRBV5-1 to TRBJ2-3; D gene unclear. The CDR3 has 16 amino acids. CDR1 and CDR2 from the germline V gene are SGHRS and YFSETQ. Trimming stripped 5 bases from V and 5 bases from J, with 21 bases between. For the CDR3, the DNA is TGCGCCAGCAGGCCTTTAGCCGGGTTTAGCCAAGATACGCAGTATTTT. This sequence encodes CASRPLAGFSQDTQYF.

The CDR3 nucleotides are TGTGCCAGCAGCTTAACGACCGGGTCCTCCTACGAGCAGTACTTC. Its protein is CASSLTTGSSYEQYF. The chain has TRBV7-9 and TRBJ2-7; D is ambiguous. The CDR3 consists of 15 residues. Deletions cut 2 bases from V and 0 bases from J, with 11 bases between. Germline V gives CDR1 SEHNR, CDR2 FQNEAQ (reference sequence). Complete variable domain (other parts from reference TRBV7-9 and TRBJ2-7): DTGVSQNPRHKITKRGQNVTFRCDPISEHNRLYWYRQTLGQGPEFLTYFQNEAQLEKSRLLSDRFSAERPKGSFSTLEIQRTEQGDSAMYLCASSLTTGSSYEQYFGPGTRLTVT.

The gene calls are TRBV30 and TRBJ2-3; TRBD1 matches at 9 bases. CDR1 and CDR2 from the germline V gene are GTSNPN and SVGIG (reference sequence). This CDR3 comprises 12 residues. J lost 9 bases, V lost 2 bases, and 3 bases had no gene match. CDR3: CAWSWDRETQYF. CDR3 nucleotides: TGTGCCTGGAGTTGGGACAGGGAAACGCAGTATTTT.

The CDR3 loop reads CASSVGSYGITEAFF. The CDR3, as DNA: TGTGCCAGCAGCGTAGGCTCGTACGGAATCACTGAAGCTTTCTTT. The V and J genes are TRBV9 and TRBJ1-1; D not resolved. The CDR3 has 15 amino acids. Trimming shortened V by 0 bases and J by 4 bases, and 13 bases separated the two germline ends. Germline V gene sequence: CDR1 SGDLS, CDR2 YYNGEE.

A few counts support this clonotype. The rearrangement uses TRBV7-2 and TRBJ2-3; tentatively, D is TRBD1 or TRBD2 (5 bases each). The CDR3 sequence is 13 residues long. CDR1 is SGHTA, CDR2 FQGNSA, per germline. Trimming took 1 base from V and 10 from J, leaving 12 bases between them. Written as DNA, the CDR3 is TGTGCCAGCAGCTTAGTGGGGGTGGGTCCGCAGTATTTT. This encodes CASSLVGVGPQYF.

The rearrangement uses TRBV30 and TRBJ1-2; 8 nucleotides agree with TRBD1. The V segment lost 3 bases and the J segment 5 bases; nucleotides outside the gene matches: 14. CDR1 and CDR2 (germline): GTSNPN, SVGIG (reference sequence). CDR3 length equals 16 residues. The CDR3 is CAWRRPGQDPLYGYTF. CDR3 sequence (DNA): TGTGCCTGGAGACGTCCGGGACAGGACCCTTTGTATGGCTACACCTTC.

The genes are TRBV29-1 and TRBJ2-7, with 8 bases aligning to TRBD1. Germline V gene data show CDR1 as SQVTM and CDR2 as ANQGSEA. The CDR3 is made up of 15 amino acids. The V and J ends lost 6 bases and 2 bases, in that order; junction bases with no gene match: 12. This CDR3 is CSVIVPGQDAYEQYF. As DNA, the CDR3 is TGCAGCGTGATTGTCCCGGGACAGGACGCCTACGAGCAGTACTTC.

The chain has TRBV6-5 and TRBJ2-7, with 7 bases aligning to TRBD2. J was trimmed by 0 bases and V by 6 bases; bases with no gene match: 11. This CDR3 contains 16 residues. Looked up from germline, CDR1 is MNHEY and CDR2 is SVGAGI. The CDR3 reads CASSRHSGTISYEQYF. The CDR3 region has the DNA TGTGCCAGCAGCCGACATTCCGGGACTATCTCCTACGAGCAGTACTTC.

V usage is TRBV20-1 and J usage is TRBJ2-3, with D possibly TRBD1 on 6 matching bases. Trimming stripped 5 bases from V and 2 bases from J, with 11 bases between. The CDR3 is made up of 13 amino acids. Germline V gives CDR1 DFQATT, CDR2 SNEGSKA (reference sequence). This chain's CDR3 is CSAWDTITDTQYF. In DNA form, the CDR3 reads TGCAGTGCTTGGGACACGATCACAGATACGCAGTATTTT.

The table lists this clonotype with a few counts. This CDR3 is CASSPDSRSTQYF. The CDR3 coding sequence is TGTGCCAGTAGTCCGGACAGCCGAAGTACCCAGTACTTC. The rearrangement links TRBV19 to TRBJ2-5, with D maybe TRBD1 (6 bases). The CDR3 has 13 residues. Looked up from germline, CDR1 is LNHDA and CDR2 is SQIVND (reference sequence). V shed 5 bases and J shed 8 bases, with 15 bases lying between them.

CDR3 protein: CASSFGGGPALDTQYF. The DNA for the CDR3 is TGTGCCAGCAGCTTTGGGGGCGGCCCAGCCCTAGATACGCAGTATTTT. The V and J genes are TRBV11-3 and TRBJ2-3, with D possibly TRBD1 on 6 matching bases. CDR1 and CDR2 from the germline V gene are SGHNT and YENEEA. The CDR3 is 16 residues long. V was trimmed by 3 bases and J by 5 bases, leaving 18 bases between them.

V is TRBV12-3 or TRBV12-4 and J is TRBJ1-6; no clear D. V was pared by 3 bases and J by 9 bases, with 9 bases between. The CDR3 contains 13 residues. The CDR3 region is CASSLQRRSPLHF. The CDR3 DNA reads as TGTGCCAGCAGTTTGCAACGTCGTTCACCCCTCCACTTT.

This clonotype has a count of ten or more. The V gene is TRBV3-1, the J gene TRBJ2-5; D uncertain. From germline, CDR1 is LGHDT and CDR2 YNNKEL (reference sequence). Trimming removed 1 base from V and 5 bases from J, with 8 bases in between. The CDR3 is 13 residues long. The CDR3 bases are TGTGCCAGCAGCCAAGTCGACTCGGAGACCCAGTACTTC. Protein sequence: CASSQVDSETQYF.

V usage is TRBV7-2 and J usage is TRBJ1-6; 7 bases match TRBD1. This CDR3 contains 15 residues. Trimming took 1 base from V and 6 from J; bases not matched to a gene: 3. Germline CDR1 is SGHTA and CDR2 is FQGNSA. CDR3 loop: CASSLDRGSNSPLHF. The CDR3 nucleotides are TGTGCCAGCAGCTTAGACAGGGGAAGTAATTCACCCCTCCACTTT.

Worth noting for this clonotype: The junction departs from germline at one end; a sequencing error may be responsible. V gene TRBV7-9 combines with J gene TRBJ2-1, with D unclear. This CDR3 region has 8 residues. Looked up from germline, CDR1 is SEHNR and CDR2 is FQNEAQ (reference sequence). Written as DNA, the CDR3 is TGTGCCAGCAGCCTTCAGGTCTTC. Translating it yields CASSLQVF.

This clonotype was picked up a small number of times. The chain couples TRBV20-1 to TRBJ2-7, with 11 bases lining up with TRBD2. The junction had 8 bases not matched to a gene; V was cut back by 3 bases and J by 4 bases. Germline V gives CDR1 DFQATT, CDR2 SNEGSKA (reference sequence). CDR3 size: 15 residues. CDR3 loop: CSARIGSGGAYEQYF. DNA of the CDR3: TGCAGTGCTAGGATCGGTAGCGGGGGGGCTTACGAGCAGTACTTC.

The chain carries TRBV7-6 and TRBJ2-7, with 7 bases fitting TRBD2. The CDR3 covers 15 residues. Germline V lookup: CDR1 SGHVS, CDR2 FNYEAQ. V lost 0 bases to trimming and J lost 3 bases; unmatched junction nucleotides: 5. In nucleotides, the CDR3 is TGTGCCAGCAGCTTAGCGGCGGGGGTCGGCTACGAGCAGTACTTC. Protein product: CASSLAAGVGYEQYF.

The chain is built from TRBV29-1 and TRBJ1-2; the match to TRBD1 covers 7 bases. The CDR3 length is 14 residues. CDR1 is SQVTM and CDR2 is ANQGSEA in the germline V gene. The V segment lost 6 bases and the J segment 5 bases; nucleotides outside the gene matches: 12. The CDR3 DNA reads TGCAGCGTGGGGACCGGGACAGAGGCTTATGGCTACACCTTC. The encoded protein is CSVGTGTEAYGYTF.

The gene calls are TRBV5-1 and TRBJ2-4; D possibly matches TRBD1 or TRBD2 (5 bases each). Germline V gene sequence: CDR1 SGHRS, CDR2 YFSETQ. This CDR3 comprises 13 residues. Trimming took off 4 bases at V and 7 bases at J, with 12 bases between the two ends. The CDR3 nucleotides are TGCGCCAGCAGCCGGGGCTCGGGGAACATTCAGTACTTC. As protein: CASSRGSGNIQYF. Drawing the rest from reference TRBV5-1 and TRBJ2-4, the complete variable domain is KAGVTQTPRYLIKTRGQQVTLSCSPISGHRSVSWYQQTPGQGLQFLFEYFSETQRNKGNFPGRFSGRQFSNSRSEMNVSTLELGDSALYLCASSRGSGNIQYFGAGTRLSVL.

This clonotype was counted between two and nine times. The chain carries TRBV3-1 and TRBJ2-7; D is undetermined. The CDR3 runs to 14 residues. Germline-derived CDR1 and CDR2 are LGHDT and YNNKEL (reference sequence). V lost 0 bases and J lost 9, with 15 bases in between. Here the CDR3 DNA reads TGTGCCAGCAGCCAAGAAGATGGGTATGCTGTGCAGTACTTC. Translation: CASSQEDGYAVQYF.

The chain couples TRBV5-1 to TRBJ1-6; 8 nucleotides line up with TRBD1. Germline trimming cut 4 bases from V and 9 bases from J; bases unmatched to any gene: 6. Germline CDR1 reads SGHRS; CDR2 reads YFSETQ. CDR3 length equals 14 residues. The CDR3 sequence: CASSDQGAASPLHF. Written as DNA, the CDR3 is TGCGCCAGCAGCGACCAGGGGGCAGCTTCACCCCTCCACTTT.

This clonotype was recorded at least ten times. The CDR3 loop reads CAWTKAGGYNEQFF. CDR3 sequence (DNA): TGTGCCTGGACTAAAGCGGGGGGGTACAATGAGCAGTTCTTC. V and J are TRBV30 and TRBJ2-1; 10 bases map to TRBD2. V lost 4 bases to trimming and J lost 4 bases; unmatched junction nucleotides: 4. Germline V gene data show CDR1 as GTSNPN and CDR2 as SVGIG (reference sequence). This CDR3 comprises 14 residues.

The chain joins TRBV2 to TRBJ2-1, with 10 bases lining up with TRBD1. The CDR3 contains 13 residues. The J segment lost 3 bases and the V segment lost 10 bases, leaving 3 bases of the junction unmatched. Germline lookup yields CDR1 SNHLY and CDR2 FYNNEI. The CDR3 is CATRDRGYNEQFF. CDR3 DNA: TGTGCCACCCGGGACAGGGGCTACAATGAGCAGTTCTTC. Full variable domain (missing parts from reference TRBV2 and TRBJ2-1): EPEVTQTPSHQVTQMGQEVILRCVPISNHLYFYWYRQILGQKVEFLVSFYNNEISEKSEIFDDQFSVERPDGSNFTLKIRSTKLEDSAMYFCATRDRGYNEQFFGPGTRLTVL.

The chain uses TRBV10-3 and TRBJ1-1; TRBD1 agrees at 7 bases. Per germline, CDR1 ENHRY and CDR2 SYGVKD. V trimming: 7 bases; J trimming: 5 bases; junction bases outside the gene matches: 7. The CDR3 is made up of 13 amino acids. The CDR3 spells CAITETGWTEAFF. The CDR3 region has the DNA TGTGCCATCACCGAGACAGGGTGGACTGAAGCTTTCTTT.

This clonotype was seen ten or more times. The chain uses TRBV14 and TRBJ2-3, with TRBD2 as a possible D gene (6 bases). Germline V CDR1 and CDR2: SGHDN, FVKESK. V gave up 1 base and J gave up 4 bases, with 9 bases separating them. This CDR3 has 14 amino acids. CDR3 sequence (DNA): TGTGCCAGCAGCCAAGTCGGGAGCGCAGATACGCAGTATTTT. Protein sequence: CASSQVGSADTQYF. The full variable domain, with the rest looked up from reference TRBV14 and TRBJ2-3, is EAGVTQFPSHSVIEKGQTVTLRCDPISGHDNLYWYRRVMGKEIKFLLHFVKESKQDESGMPNNRFLAERTGGTYSTLKVQPAELEDSGVYFCASSQVGSADTQYFGPGTRLTVL.